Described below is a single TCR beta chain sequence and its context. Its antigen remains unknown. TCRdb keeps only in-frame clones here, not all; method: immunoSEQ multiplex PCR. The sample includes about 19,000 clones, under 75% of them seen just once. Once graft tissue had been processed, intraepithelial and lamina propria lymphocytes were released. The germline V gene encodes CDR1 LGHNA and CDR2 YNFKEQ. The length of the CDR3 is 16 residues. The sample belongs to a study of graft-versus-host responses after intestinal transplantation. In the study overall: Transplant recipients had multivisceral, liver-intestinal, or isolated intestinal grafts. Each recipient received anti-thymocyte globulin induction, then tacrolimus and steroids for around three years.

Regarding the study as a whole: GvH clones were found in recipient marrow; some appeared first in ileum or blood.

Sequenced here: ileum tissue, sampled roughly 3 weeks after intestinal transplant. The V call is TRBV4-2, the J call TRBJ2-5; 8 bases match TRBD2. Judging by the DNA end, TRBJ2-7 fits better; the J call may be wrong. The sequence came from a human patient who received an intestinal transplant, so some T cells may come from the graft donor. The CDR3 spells CASSQNSERGTNEQYF. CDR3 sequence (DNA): TGTGCCAGCAGCCAGAATTCCGAGCGGGGGACGAACGAGCAGTACTTC.